Here is one T cell receptor beta chain with its context. Its antigen is still unknown. Per-base quality was not reported, and no clone a single base away is much larger than it. Clipping removes 3 bases from V and 5 bases from J, with 9 as the unmatched junction base count. The germline V gene gives CDR1 as MGHDK and CDR2 as SYGVNS. The CDR3 has 15 amino acids, counting the end cysteine and phenylalanine. Only the CDR3 part of the read is kept: 45 bases, read in frame from the first base. Whole blood was collected in K2EDTA tubes by collaborating institutions according to the institutions' own protocols. Collaborator samples were shipped for TCRbeta analysis as frozen whole blood, isolated PBMCs, or DNA extracted from either sample type. This sample was taken from a study of blood T cell repertoires in COVID-19 (dated by TCRdb to 2020 to 2021). Study-wide context: The collaborator samples originated in the United States, Italy and Spain and spanned the acute and convalescent phases of COVID-19. The prospective study material was composed of cDNA or gDNA derived from T cells, B-cell-depleted T cells, or PBMCs. Subjects who had been exposed to COVID-19, were actively infected with it, or had recovered from it provided the deeply sampled blood TCRbeta repertoires that made up the dataset. Where HLA class I and class II types were available, the types were taken from metadata supplied by the sample provider, not from assay-based typing. Samples came from the ongoing ImmuneRACE study (first 160 participants) plus 1,254 subjects from 6 global collaborators. A de-identified subject ID, COVID-19 status, age in years and sex were almost always included in the sample metadata. A freely available public database, intended as a resource for researchers studying the immune response to SARS-CoV-2, is where the repertoires were released. What the study reported, not specific to this receptor: The quantity of clinical and demographic metadata differed by source and by participant and was supplied without curation.

The immunoSEQ Assay, a bias-controlled multiplex PCR, was used to amplify TCRbeta CDR3 regions from genomic DNA. The paper's data handling went like this. Nucleated cell counts per sample were estimated from amplification of reference gene primers within the assay. Sequence reads were collapsed and filtered to measure the absolute abundance of every unique TCRbeta CDR3 rearrangement. For each sample, productive Simpson clonality was calculated as the square root of Simpson's diversity index over productive rearrangements. TCRdb retrieved this table from immuneACCESS and kept in-frame rearrangements only. Not all clones are present; in checked studies, unresolved V genes account for under half, and no reason is known for the remainder. V and J calls and clone size are given by that table; D and trimming were obtained from the DNA. The sample table contains about 97,000 clones; only one count was recorded for approximately 90% of them. 1.7% of the sample belongs to the ten largest clones.

This receptor chain uses TRBV25-1 and TRBJ1-1; TRBD1 agrees with 7 junctional bases. The clonotype was recovered from a man in his sixties with acute or convalescent COVID-19. The sample consisted of peripheral blood. The DNA sequence is TGTGCCAGCAGTGACGACAGGGCAGGAGGGACTGAAGCTTTCTTT. Its amino acids are CASSDDRAGGTEAFF.